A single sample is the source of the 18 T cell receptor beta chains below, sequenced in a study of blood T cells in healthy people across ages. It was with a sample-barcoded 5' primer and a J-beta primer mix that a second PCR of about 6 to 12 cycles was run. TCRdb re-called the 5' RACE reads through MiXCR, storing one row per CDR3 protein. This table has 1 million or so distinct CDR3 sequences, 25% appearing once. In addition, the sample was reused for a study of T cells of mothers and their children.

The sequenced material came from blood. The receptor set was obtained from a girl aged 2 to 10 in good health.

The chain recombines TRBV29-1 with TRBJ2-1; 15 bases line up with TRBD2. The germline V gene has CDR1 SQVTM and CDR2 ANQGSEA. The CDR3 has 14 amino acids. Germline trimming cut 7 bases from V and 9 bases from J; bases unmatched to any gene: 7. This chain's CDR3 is CSARTSGRASEQFF. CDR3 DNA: TGCAGCGCCCGGACTAGCGGGAGGGCCAGTGAGCAGTTCTTC.

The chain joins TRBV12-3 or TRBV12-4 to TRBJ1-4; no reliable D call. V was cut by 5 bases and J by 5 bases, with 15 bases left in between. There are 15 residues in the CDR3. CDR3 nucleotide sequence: TGTGCCAGCAGTCAAACTACGGACTGGAATGAAAAACTGTTTTTT. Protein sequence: CASSQTTDWNEKLFF.

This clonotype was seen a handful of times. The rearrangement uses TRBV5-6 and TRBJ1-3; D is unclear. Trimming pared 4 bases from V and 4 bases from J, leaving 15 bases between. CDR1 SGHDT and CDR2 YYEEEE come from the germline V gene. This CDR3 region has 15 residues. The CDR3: CASSSQDKWGNTIYF. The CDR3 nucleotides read TGTGCCAGCAGCAGTCAAGACAAATGGGGAAACACCATATATTTT.

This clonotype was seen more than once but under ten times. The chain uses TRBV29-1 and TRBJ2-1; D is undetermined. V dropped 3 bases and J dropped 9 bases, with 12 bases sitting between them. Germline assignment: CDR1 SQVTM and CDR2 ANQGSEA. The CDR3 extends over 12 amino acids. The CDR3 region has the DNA TGCAGCGTTGAGGTCCGGCGAGCTGAGCAGTTCTTC. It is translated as CSVEVRRAEQFF.

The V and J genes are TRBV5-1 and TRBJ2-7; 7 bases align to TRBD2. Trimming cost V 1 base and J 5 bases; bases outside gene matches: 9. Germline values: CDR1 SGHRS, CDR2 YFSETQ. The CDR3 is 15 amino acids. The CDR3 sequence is CASSLLPAGTHEQYF. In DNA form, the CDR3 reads TGCGCCAGCAGCTTGTTACCAGCGGGAACCCACGAGCAGTACTTC.

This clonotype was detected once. Written as DNA, the CDR3 is TGCGCCAGCAGCTTGCGACAGGCCGACTACAATGAGCAGTTCTTC. Its translation: CASSLRQADYNEQFF. The chain is built from TRBV5-1 and TRBJ2-1, with D maybe TRBD1 (6 bases). Looked up from germline, CDR1 is SGHRS and CDR2 is YFSETQ. The CDR3 has 15 amino acids. The V gene lost 1 base and the J gene lost 3 bases, with 11 bases spanning the gap.

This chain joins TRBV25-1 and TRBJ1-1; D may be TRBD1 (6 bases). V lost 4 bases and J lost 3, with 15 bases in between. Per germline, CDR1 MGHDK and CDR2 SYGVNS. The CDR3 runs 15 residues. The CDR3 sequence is CASSADRIWDTEAFF. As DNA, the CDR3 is TGTGCCAGCAGTGCCGACAGGATTTGGGACACTGAAGCTTTCTTT.

This CDR3 reads CASNQDLNTGELFF. The CDR3 bases are TGTGCCAGCAACCAGGACCTGAACACCGGGGAGCTGTTTTTT. This rearrangement joins TRBV12-3 or TRBV12-4 to TRBJ2-2; D not certain. This CDR3 is 14 amino acids long. Trimming removed 7 bases at V and 1 base at J, with 10 bases between.

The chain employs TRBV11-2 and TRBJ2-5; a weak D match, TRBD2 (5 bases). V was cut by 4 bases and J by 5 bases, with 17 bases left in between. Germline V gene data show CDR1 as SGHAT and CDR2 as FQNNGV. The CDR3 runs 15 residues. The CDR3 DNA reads TGTGCCAGCAGCTATCTAGCCGTCTTGGGGGAGACCCAGTACTTC. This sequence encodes CASSYLAVLGETQYF.

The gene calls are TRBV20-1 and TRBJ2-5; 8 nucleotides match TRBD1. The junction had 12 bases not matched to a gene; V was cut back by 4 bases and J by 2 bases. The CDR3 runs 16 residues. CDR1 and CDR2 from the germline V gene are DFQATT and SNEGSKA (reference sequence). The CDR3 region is CSATIMDRVGQETQYF. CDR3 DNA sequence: TGCAGTGCTACCATTATGGACAGGGTCGGTCAAGAGACCCAGTACTTC.

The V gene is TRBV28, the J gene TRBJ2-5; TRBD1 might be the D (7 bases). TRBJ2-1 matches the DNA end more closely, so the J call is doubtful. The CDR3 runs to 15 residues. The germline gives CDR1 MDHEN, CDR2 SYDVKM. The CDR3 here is CASRAEGASYNEQFF. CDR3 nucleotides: TGTGCCAGCCGCGCGGAGGGGGCTTCGTACAATGAGCAGTTCTTC.

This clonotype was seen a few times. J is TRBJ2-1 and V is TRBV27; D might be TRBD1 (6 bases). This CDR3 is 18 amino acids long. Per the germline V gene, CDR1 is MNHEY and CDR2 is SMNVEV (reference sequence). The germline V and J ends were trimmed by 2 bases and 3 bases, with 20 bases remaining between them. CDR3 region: CASSLTGLKGVDYNEQFF. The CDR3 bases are TGTGCCAGCAGTTTAACCGGCCTGAAGGGGGTTGACTACAATGAGCAGTTCTTC.

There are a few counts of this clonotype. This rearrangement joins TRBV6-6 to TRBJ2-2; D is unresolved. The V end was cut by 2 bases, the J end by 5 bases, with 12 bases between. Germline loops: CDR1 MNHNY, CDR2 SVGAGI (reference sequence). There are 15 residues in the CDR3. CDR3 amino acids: CASSYRTPGTGELFF. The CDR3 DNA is TGTGCCAGCAGTTACAGGACCCCGGGTACCGGGGAGCTGTTTTTT.

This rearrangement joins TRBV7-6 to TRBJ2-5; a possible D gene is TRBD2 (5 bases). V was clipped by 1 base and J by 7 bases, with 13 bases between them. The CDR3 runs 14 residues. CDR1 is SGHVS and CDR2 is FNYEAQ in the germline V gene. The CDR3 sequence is CASSLEAVGRTQYF. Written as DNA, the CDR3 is TGTGCCAGCAGCTTAGAGGCCGTGGGGAGGACCCAGTACTTC.

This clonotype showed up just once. This chain's CDR3 is CASSPTGALGGYTF. The CDR3 DNA sequence: TGTGCCAGCAGCCCGACAGGGGCCCTCGGCGGCTACACCTTC. The chain links TRBV7-9 to TRBJ1-2; 8 bases are a match to TRBD1. Trimming removed 5 bases from V and 8 bases from J; junction bases left unmatched: 10. The CDR3 contains 14 residues. CDR1 SEHNR and CDR2 FQNEAQ come from the germline V gene (reference sequence).

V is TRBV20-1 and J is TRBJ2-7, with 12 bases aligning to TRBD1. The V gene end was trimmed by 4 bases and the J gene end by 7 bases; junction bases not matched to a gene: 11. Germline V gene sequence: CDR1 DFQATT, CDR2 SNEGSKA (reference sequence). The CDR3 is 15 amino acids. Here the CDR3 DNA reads TGCAGTGCTATTAGGGAGGGACAGGGGGCGTCGGAGCAGTACTTC. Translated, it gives CSAIREGQGASEQYF.

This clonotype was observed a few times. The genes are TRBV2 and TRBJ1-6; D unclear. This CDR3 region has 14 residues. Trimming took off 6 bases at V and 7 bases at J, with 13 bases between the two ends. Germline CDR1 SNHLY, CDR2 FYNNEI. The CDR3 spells CASRVPAFNSPLHF. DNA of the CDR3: TGTGCCAGCAGGGTCCCGGCCTTCAATTCACCCCTCCACTTT.

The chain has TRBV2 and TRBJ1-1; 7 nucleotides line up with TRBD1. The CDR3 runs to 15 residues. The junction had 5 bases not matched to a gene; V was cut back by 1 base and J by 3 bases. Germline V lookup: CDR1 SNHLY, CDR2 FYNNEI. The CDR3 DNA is TGTGCCAGCAGTGAAGGGAAAGGGGGCCACACTGAAGCTTTCTTT. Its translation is CASSEGKGGHTEAFF.